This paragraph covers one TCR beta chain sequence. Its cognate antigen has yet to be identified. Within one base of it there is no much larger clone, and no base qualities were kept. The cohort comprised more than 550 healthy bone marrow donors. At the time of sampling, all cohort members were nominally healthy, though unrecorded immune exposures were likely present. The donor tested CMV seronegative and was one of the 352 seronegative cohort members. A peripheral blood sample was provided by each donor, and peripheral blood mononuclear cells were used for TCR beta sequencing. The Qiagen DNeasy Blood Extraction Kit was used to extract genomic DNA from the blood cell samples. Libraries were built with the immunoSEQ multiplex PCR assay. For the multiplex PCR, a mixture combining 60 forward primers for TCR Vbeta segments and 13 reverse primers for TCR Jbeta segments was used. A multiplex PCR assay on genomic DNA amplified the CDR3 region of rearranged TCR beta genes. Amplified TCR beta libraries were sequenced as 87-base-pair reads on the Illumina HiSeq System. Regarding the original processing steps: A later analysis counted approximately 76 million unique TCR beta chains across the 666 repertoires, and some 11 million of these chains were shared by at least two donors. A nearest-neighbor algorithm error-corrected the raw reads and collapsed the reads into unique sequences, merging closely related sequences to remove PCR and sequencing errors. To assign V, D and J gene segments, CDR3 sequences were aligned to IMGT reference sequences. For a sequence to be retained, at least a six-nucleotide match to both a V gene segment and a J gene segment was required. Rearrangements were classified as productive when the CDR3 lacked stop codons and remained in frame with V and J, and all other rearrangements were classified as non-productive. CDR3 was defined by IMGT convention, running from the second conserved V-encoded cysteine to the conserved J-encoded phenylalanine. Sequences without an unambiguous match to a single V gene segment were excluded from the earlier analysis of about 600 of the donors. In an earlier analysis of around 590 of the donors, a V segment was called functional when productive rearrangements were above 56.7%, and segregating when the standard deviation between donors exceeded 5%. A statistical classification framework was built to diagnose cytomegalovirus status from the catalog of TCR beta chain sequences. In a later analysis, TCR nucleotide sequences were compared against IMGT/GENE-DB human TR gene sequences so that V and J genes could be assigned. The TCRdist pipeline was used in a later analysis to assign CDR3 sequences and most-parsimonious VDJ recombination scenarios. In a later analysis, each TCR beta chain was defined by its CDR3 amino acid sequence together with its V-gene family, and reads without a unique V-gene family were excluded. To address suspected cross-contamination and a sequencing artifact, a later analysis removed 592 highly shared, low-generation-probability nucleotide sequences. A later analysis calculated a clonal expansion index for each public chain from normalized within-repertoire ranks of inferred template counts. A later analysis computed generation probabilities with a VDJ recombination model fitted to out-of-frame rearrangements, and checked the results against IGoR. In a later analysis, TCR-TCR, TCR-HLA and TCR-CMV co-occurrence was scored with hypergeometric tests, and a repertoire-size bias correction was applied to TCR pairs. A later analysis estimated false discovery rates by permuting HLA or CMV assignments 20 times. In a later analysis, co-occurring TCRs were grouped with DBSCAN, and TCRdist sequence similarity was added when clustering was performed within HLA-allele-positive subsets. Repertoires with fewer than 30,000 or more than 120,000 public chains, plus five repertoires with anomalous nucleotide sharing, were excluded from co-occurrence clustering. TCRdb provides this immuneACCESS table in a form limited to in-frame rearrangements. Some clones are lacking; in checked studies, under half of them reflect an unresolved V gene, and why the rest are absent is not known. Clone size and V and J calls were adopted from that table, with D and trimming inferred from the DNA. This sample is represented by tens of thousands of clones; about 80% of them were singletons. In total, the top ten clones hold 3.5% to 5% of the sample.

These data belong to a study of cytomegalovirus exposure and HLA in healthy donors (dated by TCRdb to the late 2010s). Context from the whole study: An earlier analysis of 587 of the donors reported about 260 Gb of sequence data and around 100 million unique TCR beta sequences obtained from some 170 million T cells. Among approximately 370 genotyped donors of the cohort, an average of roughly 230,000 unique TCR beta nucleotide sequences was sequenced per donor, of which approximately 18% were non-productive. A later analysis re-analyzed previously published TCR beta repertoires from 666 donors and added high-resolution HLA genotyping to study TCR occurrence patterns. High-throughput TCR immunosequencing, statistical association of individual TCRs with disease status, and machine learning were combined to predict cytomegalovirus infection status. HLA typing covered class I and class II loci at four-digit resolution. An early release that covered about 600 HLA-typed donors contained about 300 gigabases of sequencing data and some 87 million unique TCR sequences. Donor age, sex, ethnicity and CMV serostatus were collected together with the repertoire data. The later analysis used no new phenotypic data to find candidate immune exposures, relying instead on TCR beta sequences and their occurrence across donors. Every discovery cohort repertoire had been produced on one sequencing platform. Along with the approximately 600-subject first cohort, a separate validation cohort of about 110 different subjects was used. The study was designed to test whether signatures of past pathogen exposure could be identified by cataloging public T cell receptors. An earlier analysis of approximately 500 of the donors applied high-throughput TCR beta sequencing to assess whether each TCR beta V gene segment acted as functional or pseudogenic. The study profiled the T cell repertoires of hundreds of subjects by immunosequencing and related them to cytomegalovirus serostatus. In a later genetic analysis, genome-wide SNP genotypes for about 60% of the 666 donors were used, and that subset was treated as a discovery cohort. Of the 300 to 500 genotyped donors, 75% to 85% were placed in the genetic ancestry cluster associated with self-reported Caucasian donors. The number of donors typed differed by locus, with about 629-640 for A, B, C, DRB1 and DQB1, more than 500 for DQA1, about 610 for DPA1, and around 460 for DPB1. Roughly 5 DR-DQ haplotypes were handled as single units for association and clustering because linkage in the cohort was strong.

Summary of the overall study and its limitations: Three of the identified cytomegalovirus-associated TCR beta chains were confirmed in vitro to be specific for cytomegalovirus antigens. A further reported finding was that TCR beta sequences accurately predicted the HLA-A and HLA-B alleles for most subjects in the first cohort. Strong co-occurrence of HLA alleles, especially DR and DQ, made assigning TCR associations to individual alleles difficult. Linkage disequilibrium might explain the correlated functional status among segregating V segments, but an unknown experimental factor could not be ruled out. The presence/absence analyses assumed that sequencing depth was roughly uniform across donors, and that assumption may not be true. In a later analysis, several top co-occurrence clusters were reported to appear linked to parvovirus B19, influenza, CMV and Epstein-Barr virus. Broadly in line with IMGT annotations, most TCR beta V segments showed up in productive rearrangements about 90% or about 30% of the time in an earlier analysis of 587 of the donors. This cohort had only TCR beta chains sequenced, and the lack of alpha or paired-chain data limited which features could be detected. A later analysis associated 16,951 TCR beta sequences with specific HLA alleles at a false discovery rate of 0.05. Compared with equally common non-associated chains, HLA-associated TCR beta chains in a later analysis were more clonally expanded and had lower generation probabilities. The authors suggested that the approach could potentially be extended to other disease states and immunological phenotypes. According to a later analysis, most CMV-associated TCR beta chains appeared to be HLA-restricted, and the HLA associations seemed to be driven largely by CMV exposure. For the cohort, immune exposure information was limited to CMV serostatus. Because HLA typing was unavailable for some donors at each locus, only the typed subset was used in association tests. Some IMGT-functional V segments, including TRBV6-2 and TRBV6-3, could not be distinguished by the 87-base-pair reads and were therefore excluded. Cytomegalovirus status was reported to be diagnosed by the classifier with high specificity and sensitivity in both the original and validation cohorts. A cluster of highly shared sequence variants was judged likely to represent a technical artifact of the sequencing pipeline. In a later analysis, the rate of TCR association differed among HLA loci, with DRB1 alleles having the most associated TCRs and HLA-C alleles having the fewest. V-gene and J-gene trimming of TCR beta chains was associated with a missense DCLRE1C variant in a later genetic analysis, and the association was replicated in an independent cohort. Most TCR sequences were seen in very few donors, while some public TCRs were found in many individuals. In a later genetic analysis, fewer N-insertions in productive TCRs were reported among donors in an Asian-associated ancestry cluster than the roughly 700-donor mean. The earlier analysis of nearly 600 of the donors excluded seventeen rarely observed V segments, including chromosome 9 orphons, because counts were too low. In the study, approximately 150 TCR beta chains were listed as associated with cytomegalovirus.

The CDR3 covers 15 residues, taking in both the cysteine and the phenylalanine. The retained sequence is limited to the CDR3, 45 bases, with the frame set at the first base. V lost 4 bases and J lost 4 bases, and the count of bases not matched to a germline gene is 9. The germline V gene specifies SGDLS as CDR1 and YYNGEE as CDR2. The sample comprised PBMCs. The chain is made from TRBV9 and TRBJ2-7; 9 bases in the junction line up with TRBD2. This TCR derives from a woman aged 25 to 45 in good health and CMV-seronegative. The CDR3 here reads CASSFFAGGPYEQYF. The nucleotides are TGTGCCAGCAGCTTTTTCGCGGGAGGGCCTTACGAGCAGTACTTC.